The text below deals with one T cell receptor beta chain. CDR3 size: 15 residues. CDR1 MNHNS and CDR2 SASEGT come from the germline V gene. V was clipped by 6 bases and J by 3 bases; unmatched bases: 10. Clones were read by immunoSEQ multiplex PCR, and TCRdb kept only the in-frame ones, dropping some. The repertoire has fewer than 90,000 clones, about 94% of them found once; the top ten carry approximately 1.6%. The record originates from a study of T cell changes during pregnancy in multiple sclerosis. This sequence was found in a female donor in good health, enrolled as a control in a pregnancy study. The rearrangement joins TRBV6-1 to TRBJ2-7; 8 nucleotides match TRBD1. This sample comprised peripheral blood, obtained after pregnancy. The CDR3 loop reads CASRDVTGEIYEQYF. CDR3 DNA: TGTGCCAGCAGAGACGTGACAGGGGAGATCTACGAGCAGTACTTC.